Below are 20 T cell receptor beta chains sequenced from a single sample in a study of T cell responses to AZD1222 COVID-19 vaccine. Profiled with immunoSEQ multiplex PCR; TCRdb holds only in-frame clones, not every one. The sample lists some 150,000 clones; 86% were seen once. The source material was peripheral blood, sampled 28 days after the second AZD1222 dose. The receptors were sampled from an adult who received the AZD1222 COVID-19 vaccine.

A single count supports this clone. The rearrangement uses TRBV4-2 and TRBJ1-5; 10 positions match TRBD1. The CDR3 consists of 16 residues. From germline, CDR1 is LGHNA and CDR2 YNFKEQ. With 4 bases clipped from V and 6 bases from J, the junction kept 9 bases outside the gene matches. CDR3 amino acids: CASSRTGTGEAQPQHF. The CDR3 DNA reads TGTGCCAGCAGCCGGACCGGGACAGGGGAAGCTCAGCCCCAGCATTTT.

The V and J genes are TRBV9 and TRBJ1-4; D is ambiguous. The ends were cut back, 0 bases at V and 14 bases at J, with 17 bases in the middle. The CDR3 consists of 14 residues. Looked up from germline, CDR1 is SGDLS and CDR2 is YYNGEE. CDR3 bases: TGTGCCAGCAGCGTAGGTTCATTGGGAAGTGATCTGTTTTTT. It specifies CASSVGSLGSDLFF.

The V call is TRBV29-1, the J call TRBJ1-1; D possibly corresponds to TRBD1 (5 bases). V lost 7 bases and J 0 bases, leaving 18 bases between the germline ends. The germline CDR1 and CDR2 sequences are SQVTM and ANQGSEA. The CDR3 has 15 residues. The CDR3 here is CSGGAGWGMNTEAFF. CDR3 DNA: TGCAGCGGTGGGGCGGGGTGGGGCATGAACACTGAAGCTTTCTTT.

V usage is TRBV20-1 and J usage is TRBJ2-7, with D possibly TRBD2 on 6 matching bases. Germline loops: CDR1 DFQATT, CDR2 SNEGSKA (reference sequence). The CDR3 consists of 10 residues. The ends were cut back, 8 bases at V and 3 bases at J, with 8 bases in the middle. The CDR3 protein is CSPGGYEQYF. CDR3 sequence (DNA): TGCAGTCCCGGGGGCTACGAGCAGTACTTC.

This clone was found once. J is TRBJ2-2 and V is TRBV11-2; 11 bases are shared with TRBD2. Germline-derived CDR1 and CDR2 are SGHAT and FQNNGV. There are 17 residues in the CDR3. J lost 0 bases, V lost 6 bases, and 6 bases had no gene match. For the CDR3, the DNA is TGTGCCAGCAGTTTCTCGGGACTAGCGGCGAACACCGGGGAGCTGTTTTTT. It specifies CASSFSGLAANTGELFF. Using reference TRBV11-2 and TRBJ2-2 for the parts outside the CDR3, the full variable domain is EAGVAQSPRYKIIEKRQSVAFWCNPISGHATLYWYQQILGQGPKLLIQFQNNGVVDDSQLPKDRFSAERLKGVDSTLKIQPAKLEDSAVYLCASSFSGLAANTGELFFGEGSRLTVL.

The chain employs TRBV6-1 and TRBJ2-3; perhaps TRBD2 as D (6 bases). The V end was cut by 1 base, the J end by 1 base, with 6 bases between. This CDR3 spans 14 amino acids. Looked up from germline, CDR1 is MNHNS and CDR2 is SASEGT. This CDR3 reads CASSEGGGTDTQYF. CDR3 in DNA: TGTGCCAGCAGTGAAGGGGGGGGCACAGATACGCAGTATTTT.

The rearrangement joins TRBV6-5 to TRBJ2-3; D call uncertain. Germline CDR1 and CDR2: MNHEY and SVGAGI. This CDR3 has 14 residues. The V end was cut by 0 bases, the J end by 1 base, with 5 bases between. In DNA, the CDR3 is TGTGCCAGCAGTTACTCTACCGGCACAGATACGCAGTATTTT. Its protein is CASSYSTGTDTQYF.

The chain links TRBV28 to TRBJ1-5, with a weak D call TRBD1 (6 bases). From germline, CDR1 is MDHEN and CDR2 SYDVKM. Trimming cost V 5 bases and J 3 bases, with 17 bases left between them. The CDR3 has 16 amino acids. In nucleotides, the CDR3 is TGTGCCAGCAGTACCTCGTGGGGGGCTCCCAATCAGCCCCAGCATTTT. Its protein is CASSTSWGAPNQPQHF.

The table lists this clone with a count of one. The chain is built from TRBV10-3 and TRBJ1-4; TRBD1 aligns across 7 bases. The length of the CDR3 is 14 residues. V lost 8 bases, J lost 5 bases, and 8 bases stayed unmatched. Germline values: CDR1 ENHRY, CDR2 SYGVKD. The chain's CDR3 is CAIGPGTENEKLFF. The DNA of the CDR3 is TGTGCCATCGGCCCCGGGACAGAGAATGAAAAACTGTTTTTT.

V and J are TRBV11-2 and TRBJ1-3; weak D call: TRBD1 (6 bases). This CDR3 spans 15 amino acids. Germline values: CDR1 SGHAT, CDR2 FQNNGV. The ends were cut back, 3 bases at V and 0 bases at J, with 9 bases in the middle. The CDR3 loop reads CASSLGAGSGNTIYF. Written as DNA, the CDR3 is TGTGCCAGCAGCTTGGGGGCGGGCTCTGGAAACACCATATATTTT.

The chain carries TRBV9 and TRBJ2-3; possibly TRBD1 or TRBD2 for D (5 bases each). Germline lookup yields CDR1 SGDLS and CDR2 YYNGEE. With 2 bases removed from V and 4 bases from J, the gap between germline ends came to 11 bases. This CDR3 comprises 14 residues. The DNA for the CDR3 is TGTGCCAGCAGCGTCCTTGGGGGTTCAGATACGCAGTATTTT. This sequence encodes CASSVLGGSDTQYF.

V and J are TRBV9 and TRBJ1-2; D gene uncertain. The V and J ends lost 4 bases and 4 bases respectively, with 11 bases between them. This CDR3 has 13 residues. Germline V gene lookup returns CDR1 SGDLS and CDR2 YYNGEE. The DNA for the CDR3 is TGTGCCAGCAGCCCGGGTAGTAGCTATGGCTACACCTTC. It specifies CASSPGSSYGYTF.

The chain has TRBV19 and TRBJ1-6; 7 positions match TRBD1. The CDR3 runs to 15 residues. After removal of 5 bases from V and 2 bases from J, the junction contained 3 bases not matched to a gene. The V gene's germline CDR1 is LNHDA and CDR2 SQIVND (reference sequence). CDR3 protein: CASSGGTAYNSPLHF. CDR3 nucleotide sequence: TGTGCCAGTAGTGGCGGGACAGCCTATAATTCACCCCTCCACTTT.

The J gene is TRBJ2-7, the V gene TRBV30, with D unresolved. This CDR3 region has 12 residues. CDR1 and CDR2 (germline): GTSNPN, SVGIG (reference sequence). Trimming cost V 0 bases and J 1 base, with 4 bases left between them. The CDR3 sequence: CAWSVYSYEQYF. CDR3 in DNA: TGTGCCTGGAGTGTCTATTCCTACGAGCAGTACTTC.

The V call is TRBV27, the J call TRBJ2-5, with D possibly matching TRBD1 (6 bases). Germline values: CDR1 MNHEY, CDR2 SMNVEV (reference sequence). Trimming stripped 6 bases from V and 0 bases from J, with 17 bases between. The CDR3 spans 16 residues. CDR3 DNA: TGTGCCAGCAGGGTCGGCAGGGACAAGTACCAAGAGACCCAGTACTTC. The encoded protein is CASRVGRDKYQETQYF.

The CDR3 is CARSTDTQYF. Here the CDR3 DNA reads TGTGCCAGGTCTACAGATACGCAGTATTTT. This chain connects TRBV4-2 to TRBJ2-3; no definite D call. Trimming removed 9 bases at V and 3 bases at J, with 4 bases between. The germline gives CDR1 LGHNA, CDR2 YNFKEQ. The CDR3 consists of 10 residues.

This sequence joins TRBV4-1 and TRBJ2-7, with 9 bases identical to TRBD1. The V gene end was trimmed by 3 bases and the J gene end by 3 bases; junction bases not matched to a gene: 3. The CDR3 covers 14 residues. Germline V lookup: CDR1 MGHRA, CDR2 YSYEKL. The CDR3 bases are TGCGCCAGCAGCCAGGGACAGGGTAACTACGAGCAGTACTTC. Translated, it gives CASSQGQGNYEQYF.

This clone was detected once. The rearrangement uses TRBV27 and TRBJ1-1; weak D call: TRBD1 (5 bases). This CDR3 has 15 residues. V was cut by 6 bases and J by 4 bases, with 18 bases left in between. Germline V gives CDR1 MNHEY, CDR2 SMNVEV (reference sequence). The CDR3 DNA reads TGTGCCAGCAGGACGCTGCGAAGGGGCAGCACTGAAGCTTTCTTT. Encoded protein: CASRTLRRGSTEAFF.

The count of this clone is one. The chain is built from TRBV9 and TRBJ2-3; 8 positions agree with TRBD1. The junction had 3 bases not matched to a gene; V was cut back by 1 base and J by 2 bases. CDR1 is SGDLS and CDR2 is YYNGEE in the germline V gene. The CDR3 spans 15 residues. Here the CDR3 DNA reads TGTGCCAGCAGCGTAAGACAGGGGTCCACAGATACGCAGTATTTT. Protein: CASSVRQGSTDTQYF. Looking up the rest from reference TRBV9 and TRBJ2-3 gives the full variable domain: DSGVTQTPKHLITATGQRVTLRCSPRSGDLSVYWYQQSLDQGLQFLIQYYNGEERAKGNILERFSAQQFPDLHSELNLSSLELGDSALYFCASSVRQGSTDTQYFGPGTRLTVL.

This clone was detected once. V usage is TRBV11-2 and J usage is TRBJ1-2; a possible D gene is TRBD1 (5 bases). This CDR3 is 15 amino acids long. The germline V gene has CDR1 SGHAT and CDR2 FQNNGV. The germline V and J ends were trimmed by 5 bases and 4 bases, with 17 bases remaining between them. The CDR3 nucleotides read TGTGCCAGCAGCCCCGGGACGAACATATTCTATGGCTACACCTTC. This encodes CASSPGTNIFYGYTF.